The 13 T cell receptor beta chains presented below share a single source sample, sequenced in a study of T cell responses to AZD1222 COVID-19 vaccine. TCRdb keeps only in-frame clones here, not all; method: immunoSEQ multiplex PCR. The repertoire holds tens of thousands of clones, 85% to 90% seen once, with around 9.6% in the top ten. The sample was peripheral blood, taken on day 0 of AZD1222 vaccination. The receptors derive from an adult in good health.

The genes are TRBV5-1 and TRBJ2-2; 9 bases are shared with TRBD1. The CDR3 covers 16 residues. From germline, CDR1 is SGHRS and CDR2 YFSETQ. The V segment lost 3 bases and the J segment 5 bases; nucleotides outside the gene matches: 8. CDR3 residues: CASSWSGTGMTGELFF. DNA for the CDR3: TGCGCCAGCAGCTGGTCCGGGACAGGGATGACCGGGGAGCTGTTTTTT.

This chain uses TRBV6-2 or TRBV6-3 with TRBJ2-7; D is perhaps TRBD1 (6 bases). V gave up 6 bases and J gave up 3 bases, with 21 bases separating them. Germline CDR1 MNHEY, CDR2 SVGEGT. The CDR3 has 16 residues. This CDR3 reads CASSTINNRAVYEQYF. The CDR3 DNA is TGTGCCAGCAGCACTATAAATAACAGGGCGGTCTACGAGCAGTACTTC.

V gene TRBV14 combines with J gene TRBJ1-2; D call uncertain. This CDR3 spans 13 amino acids. V was pared by 4 bases and J by 5 bases, with 11 bases between. Germline loops: CDR1 SGHDN, CDR2 FVKESK. CDR3 in amino acids: CASSPGRPYGYTF. Written as DNA, the CDR3 is TGTGCCAGCAGCCCCGGCAGACCTTATGGCTACACCTTC.

The rearrangement joins TRBV10-3 to TRBJ2-7, with 7 bases identical to TRBD1. Germline loops: CDR1 ENHRY, CDR2 SYGVKD. This CDR3 comprises 14 residues. V gave up 5 bases and J gave up 3 bases; unmatched junction bases: 7. CDR3 loop: CAISPEGARYEQYF. For the CDR3, the DNA is TGTGCCATCAGTCCAGAGGGGGCGCGCTACGAGCAGTACTTC.

The chain is built from TRBV19 and TRBJ2-7, with D possibly matching TRBD1 (7 bases). The CDR3 is 14 residues long. V shed 7 bases and J shed 0 bases, with 13 bases lying between them. CDR1 and CDR2 from the germline V gene are LNHDA and SQIVND (reference sequence). CDR3 residues: CASTARGDSYEQYF. CDR3 nucleotide sequence: TGTGCCAGTACCGCCAGGGGGGACTCCTACGAGCAGTACTTC.

The CDR3 DNA sequence: TGTGCCAGCAGTTACGGGGATAGCTCCTACGAGCAGTACTTC. This codes for CASSYGDSSYEQYF. The chain employs TRBV27 and TRBJ2-7, with TRBD2 as a possible D gene (5 bases). The ends were cut back, 4 bases at V and 0 bases at J, with 10 bases in the middle. Germline CDR1 and CDR2: MNHEY and SMNVEV (reference sequence). This CDR3 is built from 14 residues.

The chain employs TRBV7-2 and TRBJ2-5; 9 nucleotides agree with TRBD1. The CDR3 extends over 15 amino acids. Germline CDR1 SGHTA, CDR2 FQGNSA. J gave up 4 bases and V 5 bases, and 8 bases lay outside the gene matches. This chain's CDR3 is CASSQGGQGGETQYF. The DNA for the CDR3 is TGTGCCAGCAGCCAGGGGGGACAGGGAGGAGAGACCCAGTACTTC.

The rearrangement uses TRBV3-1 (or the pseudogene TRBV3-2) and TRBJ2-3; 12 positions match TRBD2. After removal of 4 bases from V and 6 bases from J, the junction contained 14 bases not matched to a gene. This CDR3 has 18 residues. The germline V gene has CDR1 LGHDT and CDR2 YNNKEL (reference sequence). CDR3 sequence reads: CASSRQLWGTSGFDTQYF. Here the CDR3 DNA reads TGTGCCAGCAGCCGGCAACTATGGGGGACTAGCGGGTTTGATACGCAGTATTTT.

This clone showed up just a few times. This chain links TRBV6-1 with TRBJ1-3, with a weak D call TRBD1 (5 bases). The germline CDR1 and CDR2 sequences are MNHNS and SASEGT. Trimming stripped 3 bases from V and 0 bases from J, with 12 bases between. The CDR3 length is 16 residues. The CDR3 loop is CASSETRVYSGNTIYF. The CDR3 nucleotides read TGTGCCAGCAGTGAGACCAGGGTTTACTCTGGAAACACCATATATTTT.

J is TRBJ1-3 and V is TRBV5-1, with D possibly TRBD1 on 5 matching bases. The CDR3 is 14 amino acids. Germline-derived CDR1 and CDR2 are SGHRS and YFSETQ. Trimming took off 4 bases at V and 2 bases at J, with 10 bases between the two ends. The CDR3 loop reads CASSPGTTGNTIYF. In DNA form, the CDR3 reads TGCGCCAGCAGCCCGGGGACTACTGGAAACACCATATATTTT.

The chain recombines TRBV3-1 (or the pseudogene TRBV3-2) with TRBJ1-1; no clear D gene. V lost 0 bases, J lost 7 bases, and 15 bases lay in between. The CDR3 consists of 15 residues. Germline CDR1 is LGHDT and CDR2 is YNNKEL (reference sequence). CDR3 sequence reads: CASSQDFMAGSEAFF. CDR3 nucleotide sequence: TGTGCCAGCAGCCAAGATTTCATGGCAGGAAGTGAAGCTTTCTTT.

The chain couples TRBV19 to TRBJ2-4; weak D call: TRBD1 (5 bases). V lost 5 bases and J lost 3, with 14 bases in between. Germline CDR1 and CDR2: LNHDA and SQIVND (reference sequence). CDR3 size: 15 residues. CDR3 nucleotides: TGTGCCAGTAGTCCTCAAGGGGCTCACAAAAACATTCAGTACTTC. It translates to CASSPQGAHKNIQYF.

The V gene is TRBV3-1 (or the pseudogene TRBV3-2), the J gene TRBJ2-4; D unclear. Germline-derived CDR1 and CDR2 are LGHDT and YNNKEL (reference sequence). The CDR3 totals 16 residues. V lost 0 bases, J lost 0 bases, and 9 bases lay in between. The CDR3 nucleotides are TGTGCCAGCAGCCAAGATCCGGCTCTAGCCAAAAACATTCAGTACTTC. Translation gives CASSQDPALAKNIQYF.